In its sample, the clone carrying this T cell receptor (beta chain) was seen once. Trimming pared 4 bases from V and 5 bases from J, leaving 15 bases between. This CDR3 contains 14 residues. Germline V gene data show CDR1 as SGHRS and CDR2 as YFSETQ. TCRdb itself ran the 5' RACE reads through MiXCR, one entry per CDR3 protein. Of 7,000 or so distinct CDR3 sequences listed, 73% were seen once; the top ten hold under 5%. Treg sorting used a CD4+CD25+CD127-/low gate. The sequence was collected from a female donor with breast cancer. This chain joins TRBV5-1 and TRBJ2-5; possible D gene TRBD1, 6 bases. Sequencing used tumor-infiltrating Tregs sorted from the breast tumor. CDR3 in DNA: TGCGCCAGCAGCGCTGCAGGGGTCAGTGAGACCCAGTACTTC. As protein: CASSAAGVSETQYF.